These T cell receptor beta chains were read from a single sample in a study of shared clonotypes between healthy human individuals. TCRdb keeps only in-frame clones here, not all; method: immunoSEQ multiplex PCR. The sample has about 450,000 clones, roughly 77% seen once. The sample comprised PBMCs. These receptors came from a woman between 40 and 50 years old in good health. Some clones in this sample may be carry-over from other donors' samples. Both conserved end residues are part of each CDR3. A D gene is named only where the DNA matches it firmly. Clone size is given for some rows only: seen once, a few or many times, or a class if the clone is expanded.

clone_size: -; j_call: TRBJ2-5; d_call: -; v_call: TRBV2; cdr3_nt: TGTGCCAGCATGGGAGGAGAGACCCAGTACTTC; cdr3_aa: CASMGGETQYF
clone_size: once; j_call: TRBJ1-4; d_call: -; v_call: TRBV10-2; cdr3_nt: TGCGCCAGCAGTGATACCGGGGGCCATGAAAAACTGTTTTTT; cdr3_aa: CASSDTGGHEKLFF
clone_size: -; j_call: TRBJ2-7; d_call: TRBD2; v_call: TRBV5-5; cdr3_nt: TGTGCCAGCAGCCGATCGGGGGGTAGGTACGAGCAGTACTTC; cdr3_aa: CASSRSGGRYEQYF
clone_size: few; j_call: TRBJ2-1; d_call: TRBD2; v_call: TRBV15; cdr3_nt: TGTGCCACCAGCAGGTCCCTACTAGCGGGCTCCTACAATGAGCAGTTCTTC; cdr3_aa: CATSRSLLAGSYNEQFF
clone_size: -; j_call: TRBJ1-3; d_call: -; v_call: TRBV6-6; cdr3_nt: TGTGCCAGCAGTTACCAGGGAAATCGGGGAAACACCATATATTTT; cdr3_aa: CASSYQGNRGNTIYF
clone_size: -; j_call: TRBJ2-1; d_call: TRBD2; v_call: TRBV19; cdr3_nt: TGTGCCAGTAGTATAGATCGACTAGCGGGGGAGGAGTTCTTC; cdr3_aa: CASSIDRLAGEEFF
clone_size: -; j_call: TRBJ2-7; d_call: -; v_call: TRBV6-1; cdr3_nt: TGTGCCAGCAGGGCTGCAAGCTCCTACGAGCAGTACTTC; cdr3_aa: CASRAASSYEQYF
clone_size: few; j_call: TRBJ1-1; d_call: TRBD1; v_call: TRBV5-1; cdr3_nt: TGCGCCAGCAGCTGGGACAGCAAGAACACTGAAGCTTTCTTT; cdr3_aa: CASSWDSKNTEAFF
clone_size: -; j_call: TRBJ2-1; d_call: TRBD2; v_call: TRBV6-5; cdr3_nt: TGTGCCAGCAGTTACCCTAGCGGTCGGTACAATGAGCAGTTCTTC; cdr3_aa: CASSYPSGRYNEQFF
clone_size: -; j_call: TRBJ1-4; d_call: -; v_call: TRBV4-1; cdr3_nt: TGCGCCAGCAGCCAAGACGATCACGGGGCGGGGGAAAAACTGTTTTTT; cdr3_aa: CASSQDDHGAGEKLFF
clone_size: -; j_call: TRBJ2-7; d_call: -; v_call: TRBV6-5; cdr3_nt: TGTGCCAGCAGTTTCCGAGGTGGGGCCTACGAGCAGTACTTC; cdr3_aa: CASSFRGGAYEQYF
clone_size: few; j_call: TRBJ2-3; d_call: -; v_call: TRBV7-9; cdr3_nt: TGTGCCAGCAGCTTAGTACCCAACCCCGATACGCAGTATTTT; cdr3_aa: CASSLVPNPDTQYF
clone_size: -; j_call: TRBJ2-1; d_call: -; v_call: TRBV15; cdr3_nt: TGTGCCACCAGCAGAGTGCGAGACGAGCAGTTCTTC; cdr3_aa: CATSRVRDEQFF
clone_size: -; j_call: TRBJ2-7; d_call: -; v_call: TRBV5-1; cdr3_nt: TGCGCCAGCAGCTTGACGGCGATCGCCGGGCCGGGGCGGCAGTACTTC; cdr3_aa: CASSLTAIAGPGRQYF
clone_size: -; j_call: TRBJ2-1; d_call: TRBD1; v_call: TRBV7-6; cdr3_nt: TGTGCCAAGGGACAGGGGGTTCTTGAGCAGTTCTTC; cdr3_aa: CAKGQGVLEQFF
clone_size: few; j_call: TRBJ2-3; d_call: TRBD2; v_call: TRBV11-3; cdr3_nt: TGTGCCAGCAGCCCCGGGACTAGCGGGAGAACAGATACGCAGTATTTT; cdr3_aa: CASSPGTSGRTDTQYF
clone_size: -; j_call: TRBJ1-3; d_call: -; v_call: TRBV4-1; cdr3_nt: TGCGCCAGCAGCCACCTCGCAGGGTCAGGTGGAAACACCATATATTTT; cdr3_aa: CASSHLAGSGGNTIYF
clone_size: once; j_call: TRBJ2-3; d_call: -; v_call: TRBV6-1; cdr3_nt: TGTGCCAGTGCTATAGGACTGGGCGGTGATACGCAGTATTTT; cdr3_aa: CASAIGLGGDTQYF
clone_size: -; j_call: TRBJ1-2; d_call: TRBD1; v_call: TRBV19; cdr3_nt: TGTGCCAGTAGTGGACAGGGAGATAACTATGGCTACACCTTC; cdr3_aa: CASSGQGDNYGYTF
clone_size: -; j_call: TRBJ2-7; d_call: -; v_call: TRBV7-8; cdr3_nt: TGTGCCAGCAGCGGGCATCGACCCCGTCTCTTGGAGCAGTACTTC; cdr3_aa: CASSGHRPRLLEQYF
clone_size: -; j_call: TRBJ1-5; d_call: TRBD1; v_call: TRBV2; cdr3_nt: TGTGCCAGCAGGGCCGGGACAGGGGATGGGACCCAGCATTTT; cdr3_aa: CASRAGTGDGTQHF
clone_size: -; j_call: TRBJ1-5; d_call: -; v_call: TRBV5-7; cdr3_nt: TGTGCCAGCAGCTTGGTTTGTTCTCGGCCCCAGCATTTT; cdr3_aa: CASSLVCSRPQHF
clone_size: -; j_call: TRBJ2-3; d_call: TRBD1; v_call: TRBV5-1; cdr3_nt: TGCGCCAGCAGCTTGGGGGACAGGGAGGGACTAAGCACAGATACGCAGTATTTT; cdr3_aa: CASSLGDREGLSTDTQYF
clone_size: -; j_call: TRBJ2-7; d_call: TRBD2; v_call: TRBV4-1; cdr3_nt: TGCGCCAGCAGCCATGGCACTAGCGGGAGGCGGAGCTCCTACGAGCAGTACTTC; cdr3_aa: CASSHGTSGRRSSYEQYF
clone_size: once; j_call: TRBJ2-7; d_call: -; v_call: TRBV28; cdr3_nt: TGTGCCAGCAGTTTCCCTAGGACGGCTAGAAGCTCCTACGAGCAGTACTTC; cdr3_aa: CASSFPRTARSSYEQYF
clone_size: -; j_call: TRBJ1-2; d_call: TRBD1; v_call: TRBV28; cdr3_nt: TGTGCCAGCAGCCAGGGACAGGGGGGGAGGTATGGCTACACCTTC; cdr3_aa: CASSQGQGGRYGYTF
clone_size: -; j_call: TRBJ1-3; d_call: -; v_call: TRBV28; cdr3_nt: TGTGCCAGCAGTTTAAAGGGTACGGGAAACACCATATATTTT; cdr3_aa: CASSLKGTGNTIYF
clone_size: -; j_call: TRBJ2-5; d_call: -; v_call: TRBV9; cdr3_nt: TGTGCCAGCAGCCCTTTAGTGAGGGAGACCCAGTACTTC; cdr3_aa: CASSPLVRETQYF
clone_size: -; j_call: TRBJ1-3; d_call: -; v_call: TRBV10-3; cdr3_nt: TGTGCCATCAACCCCGGGTCATCTGGAAACACCATATATTTT; cdr3_aa: CAINPGSSGNTIYF
clone_size: -; j_call: TRBJ2-2; d_call: -; v_call: TRBV20-1; cdr3_nt: TGCAGTGCTAGTCGGCCCGGGGAGCTGTTTTTT; cdr3_aa: CSASRPGELFF
clone_size: -; j_call: TRBJ2-6; d_call: TRBD2; v_call: TRBV5-1; cdr3_nt: TGCGCCAGCAGCTTGAGACTAGCGGGAGGTGGGGCCAACGTCCTGACTTTC; cdr3_aa: CASSLRLAGGGANVLTF
clone_size: -; j_call: TRBJ1-1; d_call: -; v_call: TRBV5-4; cdr3_nt: TGTGCCAGCAGTCAGGGGTCAGACACTGAAGCTTTCTTT; cdr3_aa: CASSQGSDTEAFF
clone_size: few; j_call: TRBJ2-5; d_call: TRBD2; v_call: TRBV4-2; cdr3_nt: TGTGCCAGCAGCCAAGTTTCGGTGGGACTAGCGGGATATTTCGGAGAGACCCAGTACTTC; cdr3_aa: CASSQVSVGLAGYFGETQYF
clone_size: -; j_call: TRBJ2-5; d_call: -; v_call: TRBV5-4; cdr3_nt: TGTGCCAGCAGCCCTCCTGGGACCTCGGTCCGAGAGACCCAGTACTTC; cdr3_aa: CASSPPGTSVRETQYF
clone_size: -; j_call: TRBJ2-7; d_call: -; v_call: TRBV18; cdr3_nt: TGTGCCAGCTCACCGAAACAGGCAGTCTACGAGCAGTACTTC; cdr3_aa: CASSPKQAVYEQYF
clone_size: -; j_call: TRBJ1-2; d_call: TRBD1; v_call: TRBV7-2; cdr3_nt: TGTGCCAGCAGCTTCACCGGGACAGACTATGGCTACACCTTC; cdr3_aa: CASSFTGTDYGYTF
clone_size: -; j_call: TRBJ1-2; d_call: TRBD1; v_call: TRBV18; cdr3_nt: TGTGCCAGCTCACCTTTCCGGGACAGCTCTGGCTACACCTTC; cdr3_aa: CASSPFRDSSGYTF
clone_size: -; j_call: TRBJ1-5; d_call: TRBD1; v_call: TRBV2; cdr3_nt: TGTGCCAGCAGCATTGACAGGGGGGATCAGCCCCAGCATTTT; cdr3_aa: CASSIDRGDQPQHF
clone_size: -; j_call: TRBJ1-2; d_call: TRBD1; v_call: TRBV7-8; cdr3_nt: TGTGCCAGCAGCCTACAGGGGCGAAATGGCTACACCTTC; cdr3_aa: CASSLQGRNGYTF
clone_size: -; j_call: TRBJ2-1; d_call: TRBD2; v_call: TRBV4-1; cdr3_nt: TGCGCCAGCAGCCACAGACTAGCGGGAGGGCCCAGTGAGCAGTTCTTC; cdr3_aa: CASSHRLAGGPSEQFF
clone_size: -; j_call: TRBJ1-6; d_call: TRBD1; v_call: TRBV28; cdr3_nt: TGTGCCAGCAGATCGACAGGGCAGGGACCCCTCCACTTT; cdr3_aa: CASRSTGQGPLHF
clone_size: -; j_call: TRBJ1-1; d_call: -; v_call: TRBV6-5; cdr3_nt: TGTGCCAGCACCAAGGGAGGGGTCAATGAAGCTTTCTTT; cdr3_aa: CASTKGGVNEAFF
clone_size: -; j_call: TRBJ2-4; d_call: TRBD1; v_call: TRBV5-5; cdr3_nt: TGTGCCAGCAGCTTGGCTAATCGGGACAGGGAGTTCTTC; cdr3_aa: CASSLANRDREFF
clone_size: -; j_call: TRBJ1-5; d_call: -; v_call: TRBV4-1; cdr3_nt: TGCGCCAGCAGCCAGGGTCAGGAGAGTCATCAGCCCCAGCATTTT; cdr3_aa: CASSQGQESHQPQHF
clone_size: -; j_call: TRBJ2-7; d_call: TRBD1; v_call: TRBV5-1; cdr3_nt: TGCGCCAGCAGCCCTCGGACAGGGGGCGACGAGCAGTACTTC; cdr3_aa: CASSPRTGGDEQYF